Below, one T cell receptor beta chain is given with its context. Its specificity is not known. The sample comes from a study of T cell clones after liver transplantation. Notes on the study in general: Donor-reactive sequences fell more than third party-reactive ones, suggesting partial deletion.

Sequenced by immunoSEQ multiplex PCR; TCRdb stores in-frame clones only, minus some. The table records about 120,000 clones, just over 90% of them present only once. CDR1 and CDR2 (germline): SQVTM, ANQGSEA. Trimming at V came to 6 bases and at J to 2 bases, leaving 9 bases not matched to a gene. CDR3 size: 14 residues. The chain has TRBV29-1 and TRBJ2-7; 8 bases line up with TRBD1. The clonotype originates from a human patient who received a liver transplant. Some T cells may be graft donor cells. The sequenced sample was CD4+ T cells from blood, obtained 12 months after liver transplant. The CDR3 nucleotides read TGCAGCGTCCGCCTGGACAGGGTCCCCTACGAGCAGTACTTC. Amino acids: CSVRLDRVPYEQYF.